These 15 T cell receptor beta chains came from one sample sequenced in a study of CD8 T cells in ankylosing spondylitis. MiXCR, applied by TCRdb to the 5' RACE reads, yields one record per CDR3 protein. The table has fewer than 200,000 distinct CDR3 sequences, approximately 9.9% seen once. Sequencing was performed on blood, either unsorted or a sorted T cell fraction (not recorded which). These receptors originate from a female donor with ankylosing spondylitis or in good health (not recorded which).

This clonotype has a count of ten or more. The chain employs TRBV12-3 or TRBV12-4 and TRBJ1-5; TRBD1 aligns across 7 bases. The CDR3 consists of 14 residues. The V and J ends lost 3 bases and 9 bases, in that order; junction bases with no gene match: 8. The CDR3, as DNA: TGTGCCAGCAGTTTGGAGGGGGCTGGTGGGCCCCAGCATTTT. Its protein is CASSLEGAGGPQHF.

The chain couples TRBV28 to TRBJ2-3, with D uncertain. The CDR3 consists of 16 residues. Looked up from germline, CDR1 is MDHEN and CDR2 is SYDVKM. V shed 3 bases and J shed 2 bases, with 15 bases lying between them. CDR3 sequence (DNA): TGTGCCAGCAGTTTGTTTCTAAGCCCCTCCACAGATACGCAGTATTTT. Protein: CASSLFLSPSTDTQYF.

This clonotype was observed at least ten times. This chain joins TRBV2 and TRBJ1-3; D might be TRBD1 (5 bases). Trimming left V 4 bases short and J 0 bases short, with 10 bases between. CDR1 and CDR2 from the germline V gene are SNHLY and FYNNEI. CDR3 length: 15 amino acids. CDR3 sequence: CASSGAGISGNTIYF. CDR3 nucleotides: TGTGCCAGCAGTGGGGCAGGGATCTCTGGAAACACCATATATTTT.

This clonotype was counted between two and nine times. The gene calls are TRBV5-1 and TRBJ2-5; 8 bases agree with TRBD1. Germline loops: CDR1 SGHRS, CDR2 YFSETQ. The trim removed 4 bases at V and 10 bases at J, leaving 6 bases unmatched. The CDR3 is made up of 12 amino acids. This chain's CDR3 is CASSPEGTGQYF. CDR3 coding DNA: TGCGCCAGCAGCCCGGAAGGGACAGGCCAGTACTTC.

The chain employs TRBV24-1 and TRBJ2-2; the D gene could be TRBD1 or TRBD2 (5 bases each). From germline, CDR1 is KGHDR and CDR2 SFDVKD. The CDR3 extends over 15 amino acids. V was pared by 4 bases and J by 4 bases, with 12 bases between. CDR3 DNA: TGTGCCACCAGTGACGGCCAGGGAGTCACCGGGGAGCTGTTTTTT. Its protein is CATSDGQGVTGELFF.

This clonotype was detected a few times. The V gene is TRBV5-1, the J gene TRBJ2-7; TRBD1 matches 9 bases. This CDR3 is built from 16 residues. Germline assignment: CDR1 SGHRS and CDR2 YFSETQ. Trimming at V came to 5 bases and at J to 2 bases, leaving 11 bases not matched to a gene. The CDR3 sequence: CASSSPRDRATYEQYF. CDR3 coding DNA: TGCGCCAGCAGTTCACCCCGGGACAGGGCCACCTACGAGCAGTACTTC.

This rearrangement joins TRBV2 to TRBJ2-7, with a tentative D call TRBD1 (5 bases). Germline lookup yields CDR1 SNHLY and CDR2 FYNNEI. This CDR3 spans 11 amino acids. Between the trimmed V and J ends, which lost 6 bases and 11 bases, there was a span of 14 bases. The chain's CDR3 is CASRNRPSEYF. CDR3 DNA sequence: TGTGCCAGCAGAAACAGGCCGTCGGAGTACTTC.

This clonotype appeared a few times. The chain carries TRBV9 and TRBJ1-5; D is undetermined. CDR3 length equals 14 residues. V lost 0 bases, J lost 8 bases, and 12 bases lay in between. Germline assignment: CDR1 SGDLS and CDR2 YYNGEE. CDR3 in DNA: TGTGCCAGCAGCGTAGAAGGAGGCGGCAAGCCCCAGCATTTT. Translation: CASSVEGGGKPQHF.

CDR3 sequence reads: CASSPGQYKTGELFF. The CDR3 coding sequence is TGTGCCAGCAGCCCTGGACAGTACAAAACCGGGGAGCTGTTTTTT. The rearrangement joins TRBV7-9 to TRBJ2-2; D might be TRBD1 (6 bases). V was pared by 5 bases and J by 5 bases, with 15 bases between. The CDR3 runs to 15 residues. Germline-derived CDR1 and CDR2 are SEHNR and FQNEAQ (reference sequence).

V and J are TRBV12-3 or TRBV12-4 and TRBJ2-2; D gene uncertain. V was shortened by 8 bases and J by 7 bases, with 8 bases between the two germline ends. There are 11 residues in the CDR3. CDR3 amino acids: CASLGHGELFF. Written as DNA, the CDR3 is TGTGCCAGCCTAGGGCACGGGGAGCTGTTTTTT.

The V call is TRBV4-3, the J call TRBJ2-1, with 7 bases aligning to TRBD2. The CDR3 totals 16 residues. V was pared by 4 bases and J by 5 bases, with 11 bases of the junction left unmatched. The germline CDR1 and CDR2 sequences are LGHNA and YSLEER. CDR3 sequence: CASSRSFGGRDNEQFF. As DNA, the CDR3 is TGCGCCAGCAGCCGCTCGTTTGGGGGGAGGGACAATGAGCAGTTCTTC.

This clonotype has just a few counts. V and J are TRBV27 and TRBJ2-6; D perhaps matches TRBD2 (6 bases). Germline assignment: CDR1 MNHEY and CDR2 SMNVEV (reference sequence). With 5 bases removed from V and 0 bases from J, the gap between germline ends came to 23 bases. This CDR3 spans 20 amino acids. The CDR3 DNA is TGTGCCAGCAGTCACAGGACTATGAATCCTAGTTACTCTGGGGCCAACGTCCTGACTTTC. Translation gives CASSHRTMNPSYSGANVLTF.

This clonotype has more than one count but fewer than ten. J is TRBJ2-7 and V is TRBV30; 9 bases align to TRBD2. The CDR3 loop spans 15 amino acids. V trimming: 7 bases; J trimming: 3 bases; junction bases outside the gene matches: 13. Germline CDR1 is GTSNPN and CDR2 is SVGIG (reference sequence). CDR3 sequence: CASGTTSGLGYEQYF. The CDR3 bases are TGTGCCTCCGGGACGACTAGCGGTCTTGGCTACGAGCAGTACTTC.

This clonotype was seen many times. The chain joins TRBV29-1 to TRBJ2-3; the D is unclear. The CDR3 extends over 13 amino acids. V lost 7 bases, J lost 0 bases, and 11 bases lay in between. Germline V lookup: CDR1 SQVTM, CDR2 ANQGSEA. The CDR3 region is CSAFITSTDTQYF. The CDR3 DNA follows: TGCAGCGCCTTTATCACCAGCACAGATACGCAGTATTTT.

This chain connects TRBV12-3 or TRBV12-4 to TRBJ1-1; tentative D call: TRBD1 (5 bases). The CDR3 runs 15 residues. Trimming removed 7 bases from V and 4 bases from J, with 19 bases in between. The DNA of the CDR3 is TGTGCCAGCACCAACACCCCCAGGGATTTCACTGAAGCTTTCTTT. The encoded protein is CASTNTPRDFTEAFF.